The clone carrying this TCR beta chain was counted a few times. Its matching antigen is unknown. Libraries were prepared by immunoSEQ multiplex PCR; TCRdb keeps only in-frame clonotypes and omits some of them. The data hold over 950,000 clones, with approximately 77% observed a single time. It was into CD45RA+ naive and CD45RA-negative memory subsets that the CD4+ cells were split. The entry originates in a study of shared clonotypes between healthy human individuals. Findings and caveats of the study: In the sorted subsets, rarefaction showed sequencing was incomplete despite large depth.

This TCR was recovered from a man younger than 35 in good health. Some clones in this sample may be carry-over from other donors' samples. Sample: memory CD4+ T cells from PBMCs. Subset: CD45RA-negative fraction.

The DNA of the CDR3 is TGTGCCTGGAGTGTATCGGGGGGTGGTGGGCCCCAGCATTTT. This sequence encodes CAWSVSGGGGPQHF. The chain employs TRBV30 and TRBJ1-5, with TRBD1 as a possible D gene (5 bases). In germline, CDR1 is GTSNPN, CDR2 SVGIG (reference sequence). The CDR3 sequence is 14 residues long. V dropped 0 bases and J dropped 9 bases, with 15 bases sitting between them.